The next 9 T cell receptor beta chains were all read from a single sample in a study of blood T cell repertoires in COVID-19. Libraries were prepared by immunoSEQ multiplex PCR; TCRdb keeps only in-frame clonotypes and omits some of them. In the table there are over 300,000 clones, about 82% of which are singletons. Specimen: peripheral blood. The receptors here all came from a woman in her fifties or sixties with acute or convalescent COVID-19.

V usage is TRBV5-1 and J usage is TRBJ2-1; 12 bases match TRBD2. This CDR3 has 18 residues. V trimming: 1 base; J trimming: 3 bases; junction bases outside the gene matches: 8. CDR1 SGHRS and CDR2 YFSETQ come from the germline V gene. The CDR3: CASSLRLAGVSLYNEQFF. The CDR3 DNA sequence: TGCGCCAGCAGCTTGCGACTAGCGGGAGTATCTCTCTACAATGAGCAGTTCTTC.

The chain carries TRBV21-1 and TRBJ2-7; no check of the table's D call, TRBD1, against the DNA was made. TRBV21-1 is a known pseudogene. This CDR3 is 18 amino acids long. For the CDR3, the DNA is TGTGCCAGCAGCGACCACCCTGAGGGGACAGGGTCATCCTACGAGCAGTACTTC. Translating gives CASSDHPEGTGSSYEQYF.

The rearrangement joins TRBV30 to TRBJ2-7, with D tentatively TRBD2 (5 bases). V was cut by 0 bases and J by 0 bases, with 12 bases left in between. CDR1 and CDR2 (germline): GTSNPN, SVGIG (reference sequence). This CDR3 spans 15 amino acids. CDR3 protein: CAWSVRGSSSYEQYF. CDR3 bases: TGTGCCTGGAGTGTACGTGGGAGTAGCTCCTACGAGCAGTACTTC.

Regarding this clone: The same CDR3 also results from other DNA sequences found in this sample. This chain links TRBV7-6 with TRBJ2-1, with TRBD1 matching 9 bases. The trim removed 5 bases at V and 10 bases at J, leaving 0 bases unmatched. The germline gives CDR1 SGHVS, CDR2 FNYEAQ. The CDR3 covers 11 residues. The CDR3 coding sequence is TGTGCCAGCAGCGACAGGGGGGAGCAGTTCTTC. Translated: CASSDRGEQFF.

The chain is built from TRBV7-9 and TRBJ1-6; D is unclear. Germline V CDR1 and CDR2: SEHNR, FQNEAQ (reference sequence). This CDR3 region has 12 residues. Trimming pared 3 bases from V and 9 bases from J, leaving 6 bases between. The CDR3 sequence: CASSLAISPLHF. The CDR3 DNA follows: TGTGCCAGCAGCTTGGCAATTTCACCCCTCCACTTT.

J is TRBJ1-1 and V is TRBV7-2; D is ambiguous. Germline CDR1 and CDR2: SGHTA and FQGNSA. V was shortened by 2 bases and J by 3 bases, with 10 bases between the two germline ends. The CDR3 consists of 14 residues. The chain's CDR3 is CASSLSLVDTEAFF. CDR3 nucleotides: TGTGCCAGCAGCTTAAGTCTAGTGGACACTGAAGCTTTCTTT.

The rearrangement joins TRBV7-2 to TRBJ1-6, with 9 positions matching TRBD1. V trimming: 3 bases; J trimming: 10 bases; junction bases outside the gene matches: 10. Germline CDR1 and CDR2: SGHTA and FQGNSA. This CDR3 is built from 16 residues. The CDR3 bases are TGTGCCAGCAGCTTCATACAGGGGGCGCGAGGATCACCCCTCCACTTT. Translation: CASSFIQGARGSPLHF.

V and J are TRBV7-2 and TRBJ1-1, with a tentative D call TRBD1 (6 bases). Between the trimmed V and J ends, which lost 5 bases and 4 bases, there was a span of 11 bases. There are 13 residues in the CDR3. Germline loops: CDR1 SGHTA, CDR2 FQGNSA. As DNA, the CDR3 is TGTGCCAGCAGCCTCACAGGGACCACTGAAGCTTTCTTT. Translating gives CASSLTGTTEAFF.

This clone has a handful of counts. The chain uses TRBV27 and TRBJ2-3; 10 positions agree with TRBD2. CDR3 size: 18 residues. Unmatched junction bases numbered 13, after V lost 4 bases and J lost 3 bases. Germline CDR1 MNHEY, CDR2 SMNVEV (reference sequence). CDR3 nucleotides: TGTGCCAGCAGTTCTCGAGGGCTAGCGGGAGTCGTGACAGATACGCAGTATTTT. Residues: CASSSRGLAGVVTDTQYF.